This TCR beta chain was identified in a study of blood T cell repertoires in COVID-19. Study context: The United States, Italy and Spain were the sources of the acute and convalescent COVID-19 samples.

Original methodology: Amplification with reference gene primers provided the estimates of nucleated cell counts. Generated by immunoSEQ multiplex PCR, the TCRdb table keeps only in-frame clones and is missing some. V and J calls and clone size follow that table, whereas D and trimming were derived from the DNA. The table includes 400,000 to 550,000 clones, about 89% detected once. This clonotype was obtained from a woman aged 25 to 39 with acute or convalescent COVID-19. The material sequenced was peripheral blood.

The CDR3 sequence: CASSQEWERLAKNIQYF. Written as DNA, the CDR3 is TGCGCCAGCAGCCAAGAGTGGGAGAGACTAGCCAAAAACATTCAGTACTTC. The chain has TRBV4-1 and TRBJ2-4; a weak D match, TRBD2 (5 bases). Trimming removed 0 bases at V and 0 bases at J, with 12 bases between. The CDR3 extends over 17 amino acids. Germline V CDR1 and CDR2: MGHRA, YSYEKL.